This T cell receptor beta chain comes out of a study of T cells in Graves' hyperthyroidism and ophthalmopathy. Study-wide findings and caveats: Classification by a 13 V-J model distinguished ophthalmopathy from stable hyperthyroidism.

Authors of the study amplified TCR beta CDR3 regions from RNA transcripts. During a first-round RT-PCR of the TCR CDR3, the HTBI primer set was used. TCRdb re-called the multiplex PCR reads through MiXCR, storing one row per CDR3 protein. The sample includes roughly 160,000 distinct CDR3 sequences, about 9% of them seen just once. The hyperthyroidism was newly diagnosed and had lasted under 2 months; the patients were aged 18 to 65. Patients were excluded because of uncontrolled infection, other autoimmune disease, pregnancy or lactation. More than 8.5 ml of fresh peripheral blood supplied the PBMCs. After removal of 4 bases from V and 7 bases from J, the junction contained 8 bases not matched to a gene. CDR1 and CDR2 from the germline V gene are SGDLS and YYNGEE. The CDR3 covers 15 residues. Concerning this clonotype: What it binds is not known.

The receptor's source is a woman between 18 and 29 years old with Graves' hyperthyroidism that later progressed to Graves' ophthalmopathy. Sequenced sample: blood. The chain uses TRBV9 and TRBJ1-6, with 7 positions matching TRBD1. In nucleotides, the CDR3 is TGTGCCAGCAGCCCCCGACAGGGTACCAATTCACCCCTCCACTTT. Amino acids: CASSPRQGTNSPLHF.